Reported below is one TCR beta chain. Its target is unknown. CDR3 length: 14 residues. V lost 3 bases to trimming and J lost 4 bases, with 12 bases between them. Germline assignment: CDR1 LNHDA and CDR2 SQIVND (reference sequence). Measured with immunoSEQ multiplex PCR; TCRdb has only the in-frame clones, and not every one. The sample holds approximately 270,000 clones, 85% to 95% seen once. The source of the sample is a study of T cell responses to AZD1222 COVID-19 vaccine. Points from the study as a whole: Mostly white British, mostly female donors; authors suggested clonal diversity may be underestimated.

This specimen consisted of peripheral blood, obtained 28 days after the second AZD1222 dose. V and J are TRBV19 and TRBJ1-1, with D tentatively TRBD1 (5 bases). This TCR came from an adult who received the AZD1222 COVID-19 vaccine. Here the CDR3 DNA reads TGTGCCAGTAGTATTGGAGGGGAGGGCACTGAAGCTTTCTTT. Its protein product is CASSIGGEGTEAFF.